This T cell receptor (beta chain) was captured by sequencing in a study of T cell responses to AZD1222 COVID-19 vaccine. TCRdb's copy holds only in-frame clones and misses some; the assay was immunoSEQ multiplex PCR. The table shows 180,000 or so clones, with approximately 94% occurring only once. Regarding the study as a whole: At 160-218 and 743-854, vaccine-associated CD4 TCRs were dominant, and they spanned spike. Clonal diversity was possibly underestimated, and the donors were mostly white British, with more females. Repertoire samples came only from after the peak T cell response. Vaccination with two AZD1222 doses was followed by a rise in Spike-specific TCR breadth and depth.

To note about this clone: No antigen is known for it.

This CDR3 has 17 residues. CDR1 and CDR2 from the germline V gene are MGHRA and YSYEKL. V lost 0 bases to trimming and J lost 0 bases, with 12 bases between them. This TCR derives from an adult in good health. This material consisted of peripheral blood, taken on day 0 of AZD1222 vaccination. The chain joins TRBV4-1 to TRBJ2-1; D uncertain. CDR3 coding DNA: TGCGCCAGCAGCCAAGATTCCCCCCCCAGCTCCTACAATGAGCAGTTCTTC. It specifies CASSQDSPPSSYNEQFF.